These 7 T cell receptor beta chains were all obtained from the same sample, sequenced in a study of T cell responses to AZD1222 COVID-19 vaccine. TCRdb keeps only in-frame clones here, not all; method: immunoSEQ multiplex PCR. The sample contains about 100,000 clones, about 90% of which appear only once. The sample here was peripheral blood, taken 28 days after the second AZD1222 dose. Source of these receptors: an adult who received the AZD1222 COVID-19 vaccine.

V usage is TRBV25-1 and J usage is TRBJ1-2; D is perhaps TRBD1 (5 bases). This CDR3 contains 15 residues. In germline, CDR1 is MGHDK, CDR2 SYGVNS. V was pared by 9 bases and J by 2 bases, with 19 bases between. DNA for the CDR3: TGTGCCAGAAGGCCGCGGGACCGGGCGAACTATGGCTACACCTTC. It yields the protein CARRPRDRANYGYTF.

CDR3 DNA: TGTGCCAGCAGCCAAGAATTCCACGGGAACCAAAGAGTACTCGGACGGAATGAGCAGTTCTTC. This gives the protein CASSQEFHGNQRVLGRNEQFF. This chain uses TRBV4-2 with TRBJ2-1; D is possibly TRBD2 (5 bases). The CDR3 is made up of 21 amino acids. The germline V and J ends were trimmed by 0 bases and 7 bases, with 31 bases remaining between them. Looked up from germline, CDR1 is LGHNA and CDR2 is YNFKEQ.

This rearrangement joins TRBV6-2 or TRBV6-3 to TRBJ1-1; 8 bases map to TRBD1. This CDR3 is 17 amino acids long. From germline, CDR1 is MNHEY and CDR2 SVGEGT. Trimming removed 5 bases from V and 1 base from J; junction bases left unmatched: 12. CDR3 region: CASSQEDRVYSNTEAFF. CDR3 nucleotide sequence: TGTGCCAGCAGTCAAGAGGACAGGGTTTATTCGAACACTGAAGCTTTCTTT.

The genes are TRBV10-3 and TRBJ2-3; D may correspond to TRBD1 or TRBD2 (5 bases each). Trimming cost V 6 bases and J 2 bases, with 18 bases left between them. Germline assignment: CDR1 ENHRY and CDR2 SYGVKD. CDR3 size: 16 residues. The CDR3 sequence: CAIRDPRTGHTDTQYF. CDR3 in DNA: TGTGCCATCAGGGACCCACGGACGGGGCACACAGATACGCAGTATTTT.

The rearrangement uses TRBV7-2 and TRBJ1-2, with 10 bases that match TRBD1. This CDR3 is 16 amino acids long. V trimming: 5 bases; J trimming: 5 bases; junction bases outside the gene matches: 11. Germline V gene sequence: CDR1 SGHTA, CDR2 FQGNSA. CDR3 in DNA: TGTGCCAGCAGCCCTAGGGGACAGGGGCGGGGGTATGGCTACACCTTC. Translated: CASSPRGQGRGYGYTF.

V usage is TRBV5-5 and J usage is TRBJ2-5, with 11 bases fitting TRBD2. Trimming cost V 3 bases and J 5 bases; bases outside gene matches: 9. The CDR3 spans 16 residues. Germline V gene sequence: CDR1 SGHKS, CDR2 YYEKEE (reference sequence). CDR3: CASSYLGTSGRETQYF. The CDR3 coding sequence is TGTGCCAGCAGCTACCTAGGGACTAGCGGTAGGGAGACCCAGTACTTC.

CDR3 bases: TGTGCCAGCAGCTTAGAAATCAGAGATACGCAGTATTTT. It translates to CASSLEIRDTQYF. This chain links TRBV7-2 with TRBJ2-3; no reliable D call. The germline V and J ends were trimmed by 1 base and 5 bases, with 7 bases remaining between them. CDR1 is SGHTA and CDR2 is FQGNSA in the germline V gene. This CDR3 has 13 residues.